This T cell receptor (beta chain) stems from a study of blood T cell repertoires in COVID-19. Generated by immunoSEQ multiplex PCR, the TCRdb table keeps only in-frame clones and is missing some. The repertoire holds tens of thousands of clones, with approximately 89% as singletons. In germline, CDR1 is SEHNR, CDR2 FQNEAQ (reference sequence). Trimming removed 1 base from V and 8 bases from J, with 11 bases in between. The CDR3 sequence is 13 residues long. This clone appeared a single time. The rearrangement joins TRBV7-9 to TRBJ1-2; unclear D gene. The TCR comes from a man aged 60-69 years with acute or convalescent COVID-19. Sequences were obtained from peripheral blood. The CDR3 sequence is CASSLDTFIGYTF. CDR3 in DNA: TGTGCCAGCAGCTTAGATACATTTATAGGCTACACCTTC.